The next 23 T cell receptor beta chains were all read from a single sample in a study of coeliac disease. Clones were read by immunoSEQ multiplex PCR, and TCRdb kept only the in-frame ones, dropping some. The sample has thousands of clones, less than 55% seen once. Sequencing was performed on intraepithelial lymphocytes from the gut. The receptors here all came from a woman aged 70-85 years with celiac disease.

The rearrangement links TRBV5-4 to TRBJ2-7, with 9 bases matching TRBD1. Looked up from germline, CDR1 is SGHNT and CDR2 is YYREEE (reference sequence). With V trimmed by 4 bases and J by 6 bases, 8 bases remained unmatched. This CDR3 is 14 amino acids long. The CDR3, as DNA: TGTGCCAGCAGCCAGGAGGGACAGGGTGCCGAGCAGTACTTC. Amino acids: CASSQEGQGAEQYF.

The chain carries TRBV10-1 and TRBJ2-5, with a possible D match to TRBD1 (6 bases). Germline V lookup: CDR1 WNHNN, CDR2 SYGVQD (reference sequence). The CDR3 has 15 residues. V lost 5 bases, J lost 5 bases, and 18 bases lay in between. Here the CDR3 DNA reads TGCGCCAGCAGTAACCCCGACAGGTACTGGGAGACCCAGTACTTC. It codes for CASSNPDRYWETQYF.

The rearrangement links TRBV5-6 to TRBJ2-5; TRBD1 is a possible D gene (5 bases). Trimming shortened V by 1 base and J by 3 bases, and 7 bases separated the two germline ends. The germline V gene encodes CDR1 SGHDT and CDR2 YYEEEE. The CDR3 covers 13 residues. For the CDR3, the DNA is TGTGCCAGCAGCTTGATACAGGAAGAGACCCAGTACTTC. Its translation is CASSLIQEETQYF.

The sample holds a few counts of this clone. This chain links TRBV10-3 with TRBJ2-3, with 7 bases lining up with TRBD2. Germline V CDR1 and CDR2: ENHRY, SYGVKD. The CDR3 loop spans 13 amino acids. V dropped 7 bases and J dropped 4; count of bases not matched to a gene: 5. As DNA, the CDR3 is TGTGCCATCAACGGACTAGTCCCAGATACGCAGTATTTT. Its protein is CAINGLVPDTQYF.

This chain connects TRBV28 to TRBJ2-7; TRBD1 matches 7 bases. Germline lookup yields CDR1 MDHEN and CDR2 SYDVKM. This CDR3 has 15 residues. V shed 4 bases and J 3 bases; nucleotides not matched to a gene: 9. This CDR3 reads CASSSPDRWIYEQYF. The CDR3 DNA sequence: TGTGCCAGCAGTTCCCCGGACAGGTGGATCTACGAGCAGTACTTC.

This clone was seen a few times. The V gene is TRBV5-1, the J gene TRBJ1-2; a weak D match, TRBD1 (6 bases). In germline, CDR1 is SGHRS, CDR2 YFSETQ. V shed 1 base and J shed 4 bases, with 23 bases lying between them. The CDR3 contains 18 residues. CDR3 residues: CASSLYYRENSGAYGYTF. As DNA, the CDR3 is TGCGCCAGCAGCTTGTATTACAGGGAGAATAGTGGCGCCTATGGCTACACCTTC.

The genes are TRBV18 and TRBJ2-7; possibly TRBD1 for D (6 bases). The CDR3 loop spans 13 amino acids. The germline V gene has CDR1 KGHSH and CDR2 LQKENI. V dropped 0 bases and J dropped 3 bases, with 6 bases sitting between them. The CDR3 loop reads CASSPPDSYEQYF. In nucleotides, the CDR3 is TGTGCCAGCTCACCACCGGACAGCTACGAGCAGTACTTC.

V and J are TRBV28 and TRBJ1-2; the match to TRBD1 covers 7 bases. After removal of 5 bases from V and 3 bases from J, the junction contained 12 bases not matched to a gene. The germline V gene has CDR1 MDHEN and CDR2 SYDVKM. This CDR3 has 16 residues. The DNA of the CDR3 is TGTGCCAGCAGTCCACGACAGGCCAGGGGGTACTATGGCTACACCTTC. Translation gives CASSPRQARGYYGYTF.

This clone has just a few counts. The rearrangement joins TRBV4-3 to TRBJ2-7; 7 bases line up with TRBD1. J gave up 3 bases and V 1 base, and 3 bases lay outside the gene matches. The germline gives CDR1 LGHNA, CDR2 YSLEER. The length of the CDR3 is 14 residues. Written as DNA, the CDR3 is TGCGCCAGCAGCCAAGTACAGGGGCTCTACGAGCAGTACTTC. Translation gives CASSQVQGLYEQYF.

The genes are TRBV12-5 and TRBJ2-6; D perhaps matches TRBD1 (5 bases). Germline V lookup: CDR1 LGHNT, CDR2 FRNRAP. The CDR3 has 17 residues. Trimming took 5 bases from V and 5 from J, leaving 19 bases between them. The CDR3 spells CASGGIAGQSRANVLTF. CDR3 DNA: TGTGCTAGTGGTGGTATAGCAGGACAAAGTCGGGCCAACGTCCTGACTTTC.

This clone was counted a few times. The V gene is TRBV7-3, the J gene TRBJ2-3; 8 bases agree with TRBD2. Germline values: CDR1 SGHTA, CDR2 FQGTGA. The junction had 11 bases not matched to a gene; V was cut back by 0 bases and J by 6 bases. The CDR3 is made up of 17 amino acids. Here the CDR3 reads CASSLTPSGTSTDTQYF. As DNA, the CDR3 is TGTGCCAGCAGCTTAACCCCCTCCGGGACTAGTACCGATACGCAGTATTTT. The full variable domain, with the rest looked up from reference TRBV7-3 and TRBJ2-3, is GAGVSQTPSNKVTEKGKYVELRCDPISGHTALYWYRQSLGQGPEFLIYFQGTGAADDSGLPNDRFFAVRPEGSVSTLKIQRTERGDSAVYLCASSLTPSGTSTDTQYFGPGTRLTVL.

The chain employs TRBV28 and TRBJ1-2, with TRBD1 as a possible D gene (5 bases). The CDR3 length is 14 residues. Germline lookup yields CDR1 MDHEN and CDR2 SYDVKM. V lost 6 bases and J lost 4, with 15 bases in between. The CDR3 spells CASSPGQVVYGYTF. DNA for the CDR3: TGTGCCAGCAGCCCAGGGCAGGTAGTCTATGGCTACACCTTC.

This sequence joins TRBV4-1 and TRBJ2-7, with 11 nucleotides matching TRBD1. The CDR3 runs to 14 residues. Germline V lookup: CDR1 MGHRA, CDR2 YSYEKL. J was trimmed by 6 bases and V by 4 bases; bases with no gene match: 5. The CDR3 protein is CASSPGQGASEQYF. Written as DNA, the CDR3 is TGCGCCAGCAGCCCAGGACAGGGGGCAAGCGAGCAGTACTTC.

J is TRBJ1-2 and V is TRBV5-4; 10 bases align to TRBD1. The CDR3 covers 14 residues. CDR1 and CDR2 from the germline V gene are SGHNT and YYREEE (reference sequence). V shed 4 bases, J shed 5 bases, and the junction held 5 bases outside the gene matches. CDR3 sequence reads: CASSQRTGGYGYTF. CDR3 DNA: TGTGCCAGCAGCCAGAGGACAGGGGGGTATGGCTACACCTTC.

The genes are TRBV27 and TRBJ1-1, with D possibly matching TRBD1 (6 bases). This CDR3 contains 16 residues. V was cut by 5 bases and J by 4 bases, with 20 bases left in between. Germline CDR1 and CDR2: MNHEY and SMNVEV (reference sequence). CDR3 DNA: TGTGCCAGCAGTCCCCGGTGGACAGAGGGAACCACTGAAGCTTTCTTT. Its protein product is CASSPRWTEGTTEAFF.

The chain is built from TRBV30 and TRBJ2-7; TRBD2 aligns across 9 bases. The trim removed 4 bases at V and 6 bases at J, leaving 10 bases unmatched. Germline V gene data show CDR1 as GTSNPN and CDR2 as SVGIG (reference sequence). The CDR3 length is 14 residues. CDR3: CAWTLLAGLGEQYF. CDR3 in DNA: TGTGCCTGGACCCTACTAGCGGGCTTGGGCGAGCAGTACTTC.

This chain uses TRBV2 with TRBJ1-1; tentative D call: TRBD1 (5 bases). V was pared by 6 bases and J by 1 base, with 18 bases between. This CDR3 has 16 residues. From germline, CDR1 is SNHLY and CDR2 FYNNEI. The CDR3 is CASRLPPGPQNTEAFF. CDR3 coding DNA: TGTGCCAGCAGATTACCCCCAGGGCCCCAGAACACTGAAGCTTTCTTT.

The chain is built from TRBV21-1 and TRBJ1-1; the table's D gene call, TRBD1, was not cross checked with the DNA. TRBV21-1 counts as a pseudogene. CDR3 size: 17 residues. The CDR3 coding sequence is TGTGCCAGCAGCATTGTTACAGACAGGTGGGGAGACACTGAAGCTTTCTTT. Amino acid sequence: CASSIVTDRWGDTEAFF.

This sequence joins TRBV10-3 and TRBJ1-2; D possibly corresponds to TRBD1 (6 bases). Germline V gene data show CDR1 as ENHRY and CDR2 as SYGVKD. V was cut by 5 bases and J by 10 bases, with 17 bases left in between. The CDR3 sequence is 13 residues long. The CDR3 protein is CAISQTDSPFYTF. CDR3 in DNA: TGTGCCATCAGTCAAACGGACAGTCCCTTCTACACCTTC.

CDR3 protein: CATSAWTGSYEQYF. In nucleotides, the CDR3 is TGTGCCACCAGCGCCTGGACAGGGTCCTACGAGCAGTACTTC. This chain connects TRBV15 to TRBJ2-7, with TRBD1 identical over 8 bases. V lost 5 bases, J lost 1 base, and 4 bases stayed unmatched. The germline V gene encodes CDR1 LNHNV and CDR2 YYDKDF (reference sequence). The CDR3 consists of 14 residues.

The sample holds a few counts of this clone. The rearrangement joins TRBV9 to TRBJ2-7, with 9 nucleotides matching TRBD2. With V trimmed by 4 bases and J by 0 bases, 8 bases remained unmatched. The CDR3 has 16 residues. Germline CDR1 and CDR2: SGDLS and YYNGEE. The CDR3 nucleotides are TGTGCCAGCAGCAAAACCCTAGCGGGGAGCTCCTACGAGCAGTACTTC. Encoded protein: CASSKTLAGSSYEQYF.

This chain joins TRBV11-2 and TRBJ2-3, with 7 bases aligning to TRBD2. The ends lost 3 bases at V and 1 base at J; junction bases unmatched: 1. Germline-derived CDR1 and CDR2 are SGHAT and FQNNGV. The CDR3 is 14 residues long. The CDR3 sequence: CASSFAGGTDTQYF. The CDR3 DNA is TGTGCCAGCAGCTTTGCGGGGGGCACAGATACGCAGTATTTT.

This clone was counted only a few times. V is TRBV5-6 and J is TRBJ1-2, with D uncertain. V was clipped by 4 bases and J by 2 bases, with 15 bases between them. The germline gives CDR1 SGHDT, CDR2 YYEEEE. The CDR3 runs 15 residues. CDR3 in amino acids: CASSPITAMNYGYTF. Here the CDR3 DNA reads TGTGCCAGCAGCCCGATAACTGCGATGAACTATGGCTACACCTTC. Variable domain in full (rest from reference TRBV5-6 and TRBJ1-2): DAGVTQSPTHLIKTRGQQVTLRCSPKSGHDTVSWYQQALGQGPQFIFQYYEEEERQRGNFPDRFSGHQFPNYSSELNVNALLLGDSALYLCASSPITAMNYGYTFGSGTRLTVV.